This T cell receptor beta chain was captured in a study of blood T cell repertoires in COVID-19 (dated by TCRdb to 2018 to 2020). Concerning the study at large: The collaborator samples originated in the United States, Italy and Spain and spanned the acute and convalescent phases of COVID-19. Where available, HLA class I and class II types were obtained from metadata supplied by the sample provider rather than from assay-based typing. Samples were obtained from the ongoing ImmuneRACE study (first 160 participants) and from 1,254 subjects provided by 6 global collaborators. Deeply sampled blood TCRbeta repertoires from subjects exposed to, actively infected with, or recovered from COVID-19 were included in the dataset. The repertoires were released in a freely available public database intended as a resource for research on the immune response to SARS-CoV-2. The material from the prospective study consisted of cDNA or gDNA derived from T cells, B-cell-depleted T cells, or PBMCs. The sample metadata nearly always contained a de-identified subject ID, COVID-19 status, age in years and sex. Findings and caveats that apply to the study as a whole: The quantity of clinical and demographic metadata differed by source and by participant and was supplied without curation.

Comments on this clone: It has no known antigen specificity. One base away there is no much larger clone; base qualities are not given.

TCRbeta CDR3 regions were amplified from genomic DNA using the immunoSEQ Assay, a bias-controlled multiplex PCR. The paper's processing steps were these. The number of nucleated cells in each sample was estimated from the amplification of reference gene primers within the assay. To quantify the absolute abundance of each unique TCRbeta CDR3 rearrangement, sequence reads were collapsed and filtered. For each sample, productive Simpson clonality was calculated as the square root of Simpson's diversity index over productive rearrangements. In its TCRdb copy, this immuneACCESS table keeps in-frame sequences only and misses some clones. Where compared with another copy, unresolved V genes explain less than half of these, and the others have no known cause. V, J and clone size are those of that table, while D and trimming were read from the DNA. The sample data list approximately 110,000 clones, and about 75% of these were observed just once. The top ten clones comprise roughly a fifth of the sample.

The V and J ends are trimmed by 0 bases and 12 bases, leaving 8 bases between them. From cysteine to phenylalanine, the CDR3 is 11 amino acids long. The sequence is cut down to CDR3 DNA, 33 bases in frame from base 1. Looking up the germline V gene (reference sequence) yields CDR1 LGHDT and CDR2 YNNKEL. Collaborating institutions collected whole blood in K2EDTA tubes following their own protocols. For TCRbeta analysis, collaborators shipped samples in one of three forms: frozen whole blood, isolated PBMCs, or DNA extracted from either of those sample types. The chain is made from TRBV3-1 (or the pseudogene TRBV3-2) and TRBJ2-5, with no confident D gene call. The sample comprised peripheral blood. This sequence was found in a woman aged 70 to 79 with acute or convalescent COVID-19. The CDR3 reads CASSQDRLKYF. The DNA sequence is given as TGTGCCAGCAGCCAAGATCGCCTAAAGTACTTC.